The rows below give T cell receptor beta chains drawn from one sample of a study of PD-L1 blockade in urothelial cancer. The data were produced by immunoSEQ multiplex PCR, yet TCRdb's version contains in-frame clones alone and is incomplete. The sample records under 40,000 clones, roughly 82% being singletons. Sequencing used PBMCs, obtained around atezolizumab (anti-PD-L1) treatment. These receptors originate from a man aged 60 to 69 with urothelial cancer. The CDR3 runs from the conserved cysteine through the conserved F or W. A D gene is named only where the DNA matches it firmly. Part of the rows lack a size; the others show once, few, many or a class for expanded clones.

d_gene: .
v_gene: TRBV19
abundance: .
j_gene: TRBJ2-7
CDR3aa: CASSMVHTYEQYF
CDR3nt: TGTGCCAGTAGTATGGTTCACACCTACGAGCAGTACTTC

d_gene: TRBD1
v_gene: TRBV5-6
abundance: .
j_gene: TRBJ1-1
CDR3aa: CASSSGTGRYTEAFF
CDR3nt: TGTGCCAGCAGCTCTGGGACAGGGCGTTACACTGAAGCTTTCTTT

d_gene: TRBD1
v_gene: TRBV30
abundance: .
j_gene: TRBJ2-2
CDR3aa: CAWGKPGQGYTGELFF
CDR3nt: TGTGCCTGGGGGAAACCGGGACAGGGATACACCGGGGAGCTGTTTTTT

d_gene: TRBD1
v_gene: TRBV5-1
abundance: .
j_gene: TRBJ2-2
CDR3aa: CASSLRGTENTGELFF
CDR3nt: TGCGCCAGCAGCCTGAGAGGGACAGAGAACACCGGGGAGCTGTTTTTT

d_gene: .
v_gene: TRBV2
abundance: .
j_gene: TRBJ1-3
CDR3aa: CASRGTPAPGNTIYF
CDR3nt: TGTGCCAGCAGGGGGACACCAGCGCCTGGAAACACCATATATTTT

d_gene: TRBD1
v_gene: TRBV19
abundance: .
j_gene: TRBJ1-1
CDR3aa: CASSDRANTEAFF
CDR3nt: TGTGCCAGTAGCGACAGGGCGAACACTGAAGCTTTCTTT

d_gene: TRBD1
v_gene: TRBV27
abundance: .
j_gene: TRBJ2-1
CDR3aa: CASSYSRTGGEQFF
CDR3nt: TGTGCCAGCAGTTACTCACGGACAGGGGGTGAGCAGTTCTTC

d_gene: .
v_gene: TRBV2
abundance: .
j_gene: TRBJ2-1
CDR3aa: CASSEALRDNEQFF
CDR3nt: TGTGCCAGCAGTGAAGCGCTTCGGGACAATGAGCAGTTCTTC

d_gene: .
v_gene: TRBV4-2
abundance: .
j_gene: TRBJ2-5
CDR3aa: CASSQEGGRETQYF
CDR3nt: TGTGCCAGCAGCCAAGAAGGCGGGCGGGAGACCCAGTACTTC

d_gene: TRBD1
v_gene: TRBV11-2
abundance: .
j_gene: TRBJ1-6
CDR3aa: CASSLTDRGQNSPLHF
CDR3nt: TGTGCCAGCAGCTTAACTGACAGGGGGCAAAATTCACCCCTCCACTTT

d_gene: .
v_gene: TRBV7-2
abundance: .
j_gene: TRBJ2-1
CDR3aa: CASSLAQGGAYEQFF
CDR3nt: TGTGCCAGCAGCTTAGCCCAAGGGGGGGCATATGAGCAGTTCTTC

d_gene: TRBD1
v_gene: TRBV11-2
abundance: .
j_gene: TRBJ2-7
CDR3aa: CASSPRGQGWRYF
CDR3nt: TGTGCCAGCAGCCCCCGGGGACAGGGATGGCGGTACTTC

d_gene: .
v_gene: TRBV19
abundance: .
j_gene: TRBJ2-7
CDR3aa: CASSIRYLYEQYF
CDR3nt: TGTGCCAGTAGTATACGCTACCTTTACGAGCAGTACTTC

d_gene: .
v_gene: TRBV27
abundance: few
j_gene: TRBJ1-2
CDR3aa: CASSLGGGAAGYTF
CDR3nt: TGTGCCAGCAGTTTAGGGGGAGGGGCTGCTGGCTACACCTTC

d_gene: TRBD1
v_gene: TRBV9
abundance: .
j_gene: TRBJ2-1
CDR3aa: CASSARTGNYDEQFF
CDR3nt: TGTGCCAGCAGCGCCAGGACAGGGAACTACGATGAGCAGTTCTTC

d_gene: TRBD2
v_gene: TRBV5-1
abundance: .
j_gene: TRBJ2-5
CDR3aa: CASSLNRLALSQETQYF
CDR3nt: TGCGCCAGCAGCTTAAACCGACTAGCGTTATCACAAGAGACCCAGTACTTC

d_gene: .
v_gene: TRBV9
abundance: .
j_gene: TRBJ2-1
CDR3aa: CASSVEQATGRREQFF
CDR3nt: TGTGCCAGCAGCGTAGAGCAGGCGACAGGGAGGCGGGAGCAGTTCTTC

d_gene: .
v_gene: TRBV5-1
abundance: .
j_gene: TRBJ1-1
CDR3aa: CASSSAPGTTEAFF
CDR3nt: TGCGCCAGCAGCTCGGCTCCAGGGACTACTGAAGCTTTCTTT

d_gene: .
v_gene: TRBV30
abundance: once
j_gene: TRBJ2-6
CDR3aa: CAWKEDFGANVLTF
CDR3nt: TGTGCCTGGAAGGAGGACTTTGGGGCCAACGTCCTGACTTTC

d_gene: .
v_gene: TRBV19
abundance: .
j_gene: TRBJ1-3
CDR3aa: CASSIHPGKDSRSGNTIYF
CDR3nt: TGTGCCAGTAGTATCCACCCCGGCAAGGACAGCCGCTCTGGAAACACCATATATTTT

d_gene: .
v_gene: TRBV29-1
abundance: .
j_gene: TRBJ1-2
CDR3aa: CSGSKDSNYGYTF
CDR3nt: TGCAGCGGATCCAAGGACAGTAACTATGGCTACACCTTC

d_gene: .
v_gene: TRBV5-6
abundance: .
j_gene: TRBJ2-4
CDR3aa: CASSLPGVWIQYF
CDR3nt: TGTGCCAGCAGCTTACCAGGGGTTTGGATTCAGTACTTC

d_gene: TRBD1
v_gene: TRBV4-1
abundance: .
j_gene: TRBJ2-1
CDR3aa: CASSPVGQAYNEQFF
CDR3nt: TGCGCCAGCAGCCCAGTGGGACAGGCCTACAATGAGCAGTTCTTC

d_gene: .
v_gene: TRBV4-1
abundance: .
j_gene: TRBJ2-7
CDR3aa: CASSQERGRGYEQYF
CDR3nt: TGCGCCAGCAGCCAAGAGCGGGGAAGAGGCTACGAGCAGTACTTC

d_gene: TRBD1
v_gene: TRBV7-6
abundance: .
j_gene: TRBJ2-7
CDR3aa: CASSLGQDYEQYF
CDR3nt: TGTGCCAGCAGCTTGGGACAGGACTACGAGCAGTACTTC

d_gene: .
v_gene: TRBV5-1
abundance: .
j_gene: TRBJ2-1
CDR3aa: CASSLEDPAGEQFF
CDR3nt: TGCGCCAGCAGCTTGGAGGACCCGGCGGGGGAGCAGTTCTTC

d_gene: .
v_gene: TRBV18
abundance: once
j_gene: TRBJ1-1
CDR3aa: CASSQEFYSAEAFF
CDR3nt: TGTGCCAGCTCACAGGAGTTTTATTCCGCTGAAGCTTTCTTT

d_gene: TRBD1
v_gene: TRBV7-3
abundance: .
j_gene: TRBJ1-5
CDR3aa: CASSTEGGWQPQHF
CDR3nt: TGTGCCAGCAGCACGGAAGGGGGCTGGCAGCCCCAGCATTTT

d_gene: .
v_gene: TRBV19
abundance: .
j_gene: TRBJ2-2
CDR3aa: CASSLGGRATGELFF
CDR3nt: TGTGCCAGTAGTCTAGGGGGGAGGGCCACCGGGGAGCTGTTTTTT

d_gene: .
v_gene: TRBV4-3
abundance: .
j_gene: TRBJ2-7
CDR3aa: CASSRGQGTHEQYF
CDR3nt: TGCGCCAGCAGCCGGGGCCAGGGAACCCACGAGCAGTACTTC

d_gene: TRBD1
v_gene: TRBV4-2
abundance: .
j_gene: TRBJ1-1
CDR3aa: CASSQEWAGGRAFF
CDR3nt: TGTGCCAGCAGCCAAGAGTGGGCAGGGGGGCGAGCTTTCTTT

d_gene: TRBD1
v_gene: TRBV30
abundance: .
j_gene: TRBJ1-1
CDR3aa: CAWTRQGAWDTEAFF
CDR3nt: TGTGCCTGGACTCGGCAGGGGGCTTGGGACACTGAAGCTTTCTTT

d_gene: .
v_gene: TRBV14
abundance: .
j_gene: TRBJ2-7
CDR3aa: CASSQKTGLPGFEQYF
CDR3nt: TGTGCCAGCAGCCAAAAAACGGGACTCCCAGGGTTCGAGCAGTACTTC

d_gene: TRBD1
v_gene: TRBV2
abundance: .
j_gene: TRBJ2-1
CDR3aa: CASSEGQGSYNEQFF
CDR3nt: TGTGCCAGCAGTGAAGGACAGGGGAGCTACAATGAGCAGTTCTTC

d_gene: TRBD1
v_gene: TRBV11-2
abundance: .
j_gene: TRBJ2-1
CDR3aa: CASSSTRQGNYNEQFF
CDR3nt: TGTGCCAGCAGTTCTACCCGACAGGGAAACTACAATGAGCAGTTCTTC

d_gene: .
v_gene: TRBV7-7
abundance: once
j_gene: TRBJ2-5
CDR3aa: CASSLRIGGETQYF
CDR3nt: TGTGCTAGCAGCTTAAGGATAGGAGGGGAGACCCAGTACTTC

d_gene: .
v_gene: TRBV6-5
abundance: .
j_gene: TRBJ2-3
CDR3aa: CASTAGDTLADTQYF
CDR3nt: TGTGCCAGCACCGCAGGTGATACTCTGGCAGATACGCAGTATTTT